The rows below give T cell receptor beta chains drawn from one sample of a study of blood T cell repertoires in COVID-19. Assay used: immunoSEQ multiplex PCR; TCRdb lists only in-frame clones, some missing. The repertoire holds around 60,000 clones, about 86% seen once, with 25% to 35% in the top ten. The sample comprised peripheral blood. Receptors were obtained from a woman aged 80 or older with active or convalescent COVID-19. CDR3s include the opening cysteine and the closing phenylalanine or tryptophan. A D gene is named only where the DNA matches it firmly. For some rows the clone size is stated as once, few or many, or as a class when expanded; others skip it.

j_call d_call v_call clone_size cdr3_nt cdr3_aa
TRBJ1-2 NA TRBV10-1 NA TGCGCCAGCAGTCCGATCAGGTCGTATGGCTACACCTTC CASSPIRSYGYTF
TRBJ2-7 TRBD2 TRBV15 NA TGTGCCACCAGCAGAGAGCTCGGGGGGGGCTACGAGCAGTACTTC CATSRELGGGYEQYF
TRBJ2-1 NA TRBV7-2 NA TGTGCCAGCAGCTTAGCGGGAGGGGGGGCCCCCTACAATGAGCAGTTCTTC CASSLAGGGAPYNEQFF
TRBJ2-1 TRBD2 TRBV18 NA TGTGCCAGCTCAGTAAATATGATTCAGGGTAGCGGGTACAATGAGCAGTTCTTC CASSVNMIQGSGYNEQFF
TRBJ1-3 NA TRBV6-5 NA TGTGCCAGCAGCCCCGGGAGGCTTACGGGAAACACCATATATTTT CASSPGRLTGNTIYF
TRBJ1-1 TRBD1 TRBV10-3 NA TGTGCCATCAGTCATCAGGGGGCAGGGGACACTGAAGCTTTCTTT CAISHQGAGDTEAFF
TRBJ1-4 NA TRBV2 NA TGTGCCAGCAGTGGTACAGCAACTAATGAAAAACTGTTTTTT CASSGTATNEKLFF
TRBJ2-3 NA TRBV6-2/TRBV6-3 NA TGTGCCAGCAGTTACTCGATCGCGGCAAACACAGATACGCAGTATTTT CASSYSIAANTDTQYF
TRBJ1-2 NA TRBV14 NA TGTGCCAGCAGCCAAGTTCTCGGGAACTATGGCTACACCTTC CASSQVLGNYGYTF
TRBJ2-3 TRBD2 TRBV6-2/TRBV6-3 once TGTGCCAGCAGCCCTAACGGGGCGGGGGAAAGGGATACGCAGTATTTT CASSPNGAGERDTQYF
TRBJ1-6 NA TRBV14 NA TGTGCCAGCAGCCAAGAGTCCCAGGCGGGTTCACCCCTCCACTTT CASSQESQAGSPLHF
TRBJ1-2 NA TRBV5-1 NA TGCGCCAGCAGCTTGACGCCAGGGGTAACCTATGGCTACACCTTC CASSLTPGVTYGYTF
TRBJ1-5 NA TRBV6-4 NA TGTGCCAGCAGTGCAGAGGGCAATCAGCCCCAGCATTTT CASSAEGNQPQHF
TRBJ2-1 NA TRBV19 NA TGTGCCAGTAGTATAGAGGGGGGCAATGAGCAGTTCTTC CASSIEGGNEQFF
TRBJ1-2 NA TRBV7-9 NA TGTGCCAGCGCCAAGGAGGGGAATGGCTACACCTTC CASAKEGNGYTF
TRBJ1-5 NA TRBV2 NA TGTGCCAGCAGTGATTCTGGAGGGCAAGTGCCCCAGCATTTT CASSDSGGQVPQHF
TRBJ2-6 TRBD2 TRBV7-9 few TGTGCCAGCAGCCCAGCTAGCGGGCAGAGCTCTGGGGCCAACGTCCTGACTTTC CASSPASGQSSGANVLTF
TRBJ2-3 TRBD2 TRBV4-3 NA TGCGCCAGCAGCCAAGCACGAGCGGGGGGGCCTAGCACAGATACGCAGTATTTT CASSQARAGGPSTDTQYF
TRBJ1-1 NA TRBV19 NA TGTGCCATTATAGAGAGGACTGAAGCTTTCTTT CAIIERTEAFF
TRBJ1-5 TRBD1 TRBV5-1 NA TGCGCCAGCAGCTCGACAGGGCAGGTCAATCAGCCCCAGCATTTT CASSSTGQVNQPQHF
TRBJ2-3 TRBD2 TRBV11-2 NA TGTGCCAGCAGCTTTCTAGCGGGGGGCAGGGATACGCAGTATTTT CASSFLAGGRDTQYF